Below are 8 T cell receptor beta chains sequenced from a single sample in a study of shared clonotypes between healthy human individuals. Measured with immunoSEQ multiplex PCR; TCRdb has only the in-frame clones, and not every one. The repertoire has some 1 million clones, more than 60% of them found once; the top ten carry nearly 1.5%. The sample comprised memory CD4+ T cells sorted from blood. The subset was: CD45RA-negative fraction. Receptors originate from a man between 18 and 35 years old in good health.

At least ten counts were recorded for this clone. As DNA, the CDR3 is TGTGCCAGCAGCTTGGTGGGGGGGACTAATGAAAAACTGTTTTTT. Protein: CASSLVGGTNEKLFF. This chain links TRBV5-7 with TRBJ1-4; a weak D match, TRBD1 (5 bases). TRBV5-7 qualifies as an ORF whose function is uncertain. Trimming left V 0 bases short and J 2 bases short, with 8 bases between. CDR3 length: 15 amino acids.

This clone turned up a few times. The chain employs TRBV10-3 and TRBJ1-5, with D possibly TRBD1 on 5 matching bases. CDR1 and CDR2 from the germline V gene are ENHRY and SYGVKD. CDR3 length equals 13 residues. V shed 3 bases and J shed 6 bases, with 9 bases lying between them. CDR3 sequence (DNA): TGTGCCATCAGTGACCACGACAGTCAGCCCCAGCATTTT. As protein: CAISDHDSQPQHF.

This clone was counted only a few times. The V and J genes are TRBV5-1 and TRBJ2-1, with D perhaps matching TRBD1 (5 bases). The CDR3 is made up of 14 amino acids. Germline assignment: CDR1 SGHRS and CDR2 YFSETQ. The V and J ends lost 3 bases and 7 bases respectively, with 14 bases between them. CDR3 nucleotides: TGCGCCAGCAGCTCTCTGACAGATGTTAATGAGCAGTTCTTC. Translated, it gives CASSSLTDVNEQFF.

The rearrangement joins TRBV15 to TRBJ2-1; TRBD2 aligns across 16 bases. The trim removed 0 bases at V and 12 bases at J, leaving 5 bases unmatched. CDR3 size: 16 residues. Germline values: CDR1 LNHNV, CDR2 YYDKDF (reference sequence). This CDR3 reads CATSREGTSGRVGQFF. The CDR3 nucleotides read TGTGCCACCAGCAGAGAAGGGACTAGCGGGAGGGTAGGGCAGTTCTTC. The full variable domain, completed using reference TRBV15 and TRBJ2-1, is DAMVIQNPRYQVTQFGKPVTLSCSQTLNHNVMYWYQQKSSQAPKLLFHYYDKDFNNEADTPDNFQSRRPNTSFCFLDIRSPGLGDTAMYLCATSREGTSGRVGQFFGPGTRLTVL.

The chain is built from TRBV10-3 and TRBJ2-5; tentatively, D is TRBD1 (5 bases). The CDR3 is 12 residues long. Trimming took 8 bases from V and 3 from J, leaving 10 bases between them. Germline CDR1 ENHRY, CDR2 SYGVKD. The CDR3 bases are TGTGCCATCGGCAGGGCGGAAGAGACCCAGTACTTC. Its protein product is CAIGRAEETQYF.

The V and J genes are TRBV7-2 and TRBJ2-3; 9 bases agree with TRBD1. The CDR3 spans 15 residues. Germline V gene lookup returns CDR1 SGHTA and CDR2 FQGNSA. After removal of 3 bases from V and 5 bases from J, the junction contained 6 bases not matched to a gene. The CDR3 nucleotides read TGTGCCAGCAGCTTTTCCAACAGGGGGCAAGATACGCAGTATTTT. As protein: CASSFSNRGQDTQYF.

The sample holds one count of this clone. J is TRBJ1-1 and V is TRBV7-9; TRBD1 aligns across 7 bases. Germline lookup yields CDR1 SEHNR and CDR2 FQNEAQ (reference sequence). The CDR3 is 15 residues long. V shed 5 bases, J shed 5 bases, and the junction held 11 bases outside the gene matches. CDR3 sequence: CASSLGGAGGTEAFF. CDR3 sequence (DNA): TGTGCCAGCAGCCTAGGGGGCGCAGGAGGGACTGAAGCTTTCTTT.

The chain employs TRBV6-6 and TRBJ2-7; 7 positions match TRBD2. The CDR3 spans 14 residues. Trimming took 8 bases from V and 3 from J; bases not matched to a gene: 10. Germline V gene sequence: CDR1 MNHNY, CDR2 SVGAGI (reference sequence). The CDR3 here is CASRLRGSDYEQYF. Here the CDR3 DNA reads TGTGCCAGCCGACTTCGCGGGAGTGACTACGAGCAGTACTTC.